These 29 T cell receptor beta chains share one sample of origin, sequenced in a study of control samples from healthy donors and cancer patients. Sequenced by immunoSEQ multiplex PCR; TCRdb stores in-frame clones only, minus some. The sample lists approximately 120,000 clones, approximately 84% occurring once. The sample taken for sequencing was blood. The receptors come from a man younger than 35 in good health.

The rearrangement uses TRBV14 and TRBJ2-7, with D unclear. The CDR3 has 10 residues. Trimming took 10 bases from V and 4 from J, leaving 8 bases between them. Per the germline V gene, CDR1 is SGHDN and CDR2 is FVKESK. This chain's CDR3 is CATRPYEQYF. As DNA, the CDR3 is TGTGCCACCCGCCCATACGAGCAGTACTTC.

On this clone: Sequence at one end of the junction differs from germline and may be a read error. The CDR3 DNA reads as TGTGCCACCAGGGATTATGAGGACAATGAGCAGTTCTTC. Translated, it gives CATRDYEDNEQFF. This chain uses TRBV24-1 with TRBJ2-1; D is unclear. Germline V gene lookup returns CDR1 KGHDR and CDR2 SFDVKD. This CDR3 has 13 amino acids.

This clone was counted a few times. The chain carries TRBV6-4 and TRBJ1-2, with a weak D call TRBD1 (6 bases). Deletions cut 5 bases from V and 4 bases from J, with 11 bases between. The CDR3 consists of 13 residues. Germline CDR1 MRHNA, CDR2 SNTAGT. The DNA for the CDR3 is TGTGCCAGCAGTAAGGGGGACGGCTATGGCTACACCTTC. It codes for CASSKGDGYGYTF.

This clone was observed once. The chain couples TRBV5-4 to TRBJ1-2; maybe TRBD1 (6 bases). Germline assignment: CDR1 SGHNT and CDR2 YYREEE (reference sequence). This CDR3 is built from 16 residues. Trimming took 0 bases from V and 0 from J, leaving 12 bases between them. The CDR3 region is CASSLAGAATNYGYTF. CDR3 DNA: TGTGCCAGCAGCTTGGCGGGGGCAGCCACTAACTATGGCTACACCTTC.

The rearrangement joins TRBV27 to TRBJ2-3; D call uncertain. This CDR3 region has 12 residues. Trimming cost V 0 bases and J 6 bases, with 4 bases left between them. From germline, CDR1 is MNHEY and CDR2 SMNVEV (reference sequence). CDR3 nucleotides: TGTGCCAGCAGTTTATCGATGGATACGCAGTATTTT. Its protein is CASSLSMDTQYF.

The genes are TRBV10-1 and TRBJ2-7, with 8 positions matching TRBD1. The germline gives CDR1 WNHNN, CDR2 SYGVQD (reference sequence). The V gene end was trimmed by 6 bases and the J gene end by 3 bases; junction bases not matched to a gene: 4. The CDR3 is 13 residues long. The DNA of the CDR3 is TGCGCCAGCAGCCGAGGACAGGGCTACGAGCAGTACTTC. This codes for CASSRGQGYEQYF.

This chain joins TRBV11-2 and TRBJ2-7; TRBD1 aligns across 7 bases. This CDR3 has 16 residues. V was pared by 4 bases and J by 5 bases, with 14 bases of the junction left unmatched. Germline CDR1 is SGHAT and CDR2 is FQNNGV. CDR3 protein: CASSSPPGQPSNEQYF. Here the CDR3 DNA reads TGTGCCAGCAGCTCGCCGCCGGGACAGCCGTCCAACGAGCAGTACTTC. Filled out from reference TRBV11-2 and TRBJ2-7, the complete variable domain reads EAGVAQSPRYKIIEKRQSVAFWCNPISGHATLYWYQQILGQGPKLLIQFQNNGVVDDSQLPKDRFSAERLKGVDSTLKIQPAKLEDSAVYLCASSSPPGQPSNEQYFGPGTRLTVT.

The gene calls are TRBV28 and TRBJ1-2; a weak D match, TRBD1 (5 bases). Germline CDR1 and CDR2: MDHEN and SYDVKM. The CDR3 sequence is 13 residues long. V lost 7 bases, J lost 7 bases, and 16 bases lay in between. CDR3 in DNA: TGTGCCAGCACCCAAGGAGGGGTAGGTGGCTACACCTTC. As protein: CASTQGGVGGYTF.

The genes are TRBV10-2 and TRBJ2-3, with D hard to call. V lost 5 bases and J lost 8, with 8 bases in between. The CDR3 runs to 11 residues. Germline V gene sequence: CDR1 WSHSY, CDR2 SAAADI. CDR3 sequence (DNA): TGCGCCAGCAGTTTAGACTTTACGCAGTATTTT. Amino acid sequence: CASSLDFTQYF.

The V call is TRBV5-1, the J call TRBJ2-1; D ambiguous. The germline gives CDR1 SGHRS, CDR2 YFSETQ. The CDR3 consists of 13 residues. Trimming removed 3 bases at V and 2 bases at J, with 6 bases between. The CDR3 nucleotides are TGCGCCAGCAGCTCCGATCCCTACAATGAGCAGTTCTTC. It is translated as CASSSDPYNEQFF.

The chain recombines TRBV28 with TRBJ1-5; D ambiguous. The CDR3 sequence is 12 residues long. Trimming removed 7 bases from V and 5 bases from J, with 9 bases in between. Germline CDR1 and CDR2: MDHEN and SYDVKM. This CDR3 is CASTRPDQPQHF. CDR3 DNA sequence: TGTGCCAGCACCAGGCCCGATCAGCCCCAGCATTTT.

This clone has a handful of counts. J is TRBJ1-5 and V is TRBV5-1, with 11 bases lining up with TRBD1. The junction had 2 bases not matched to a gene; V was cut back by 0 bases and J by 6 bases. The germline V gene encodes CDR1 SGHRS and CDR2 YFSETQ. CDR3 length: 15 residues. The CDR3 reads CASSLDGQGAQPQHF. Here the CDR3 DNA reads TGCGCCAGCAGCTTGGACGGACAGGGGGCTCAGCCCCAGCATTTT.

The rearrangement joins TRBV7-2 to TRBJ1-2; unclear D gene. CDR3 size: 13 residues. Trimming pared 1 base from V and 6 bases from J, leaving 9 bases between. The germline CDR1 and CDR2 sequences are SGHTA and FQGNSA. This CDR3 is CASSLGGYDGYTF. CDR3 nucleotides: TGTGCCAGCAGCTTAGGAGGGTATGATGGCTACACCTTC. Together with reference TRBV7-2 and TRBJ1-2, the CDR3 gives the full variable domain: GAGVSQSPSNKVTEKGKDVELRCDPISGHTALYWYRQSLGQGLEFLIYFQGNSAPDKSGLPSDRFSAERTGGSVSTLTIQRTQQEDSAVYLCASSLGGYDGYTFGSGTRLTVV.

The gene calls are TRBV3-1 (or the pseudogene TRBV3-2) and TRBJ1-4; D is uncertain. Germline CDR1 LGHDT, CDR2 YNNKEL (reference sequence). There are 14 residues in the CDR3. V was shortened by 2 bases and J by 4 bases, with 8 bases between the two germline ends. The CDR3 bases are TGTGCCAGCAGCCAACGGCGGATTAATGAAAAACTGTTTTTT. This gives the protein CASSQRRINEKLFF.

The chain combines TRBV7-8 with TRBJ1-1; D not resolved. V was clipped by 2 bases and J by 3 bases, with 13 bases between them. The CDR3 contains 15 residues. The germline V gene encodes CDR1 SGHVS and CDR2 FQNEAQ. As DNA, the CDR3 is TGTGCCAGCAGCTTAAAGGTGGTGGTAGACACTGAAGCTTTCTTT. Protein: CASSLKVVVDTEAFF.

This chain connects TRBV7-3 to TRBJ2-7; 7 bases agree with TRBD2. V lost 5 bases, J lost 1 base, and 8 bases stayed unmatched. Germline CDR1 reads SGHTA; CDR2 reads FQGTGA. This CDR3 region has 15 residues. The CDR3 region has the DNA TGTGCCAGCAGCCTAAGCGGGACTACGTCCTACGAGCAGTACTTC. This sequence encodes CASSLSGTTSYEQYF.

This clone was detected only a few times. The rearrangement uses TRBV12-3 or TRBV12-4 and TRBJ2-7, with a weak D call TRBD2 (6 bases). CDR3 size: 13 residues. Trimming took off 5 bases at V and 6 bases at J, with 14 bases between the two ends. The CDR3: CASSVPGRGEQYF. The CDR3 nucleotides are TGTGCCAGCAGTGTCCCAGGGCGGGGCGAGCAGTACTTC.

The chain joins TRBV6-5 to TRBJ2-7; D is ambiguous. CDR1 is MNHEY, CDR2 SVGAGI, per germline. CDR3 size: 14 residues. Deletions cut 6 bases from V and 3 bases from J, with 15 bases between. In DNA, the CDR3 is TGTGCCAGCAGCCTGGACCGCTTCGACTACGAGCAGTACTTC. Amino acid sequence: CASSLDRFDYEQYF.

This chain connects TRBV7-2 to TRBJ1-5; no definite D call. V was clipped by 4 bases and J by 0 bases, with 7 bases between them. The CDR3 spans 14 residues. Germline V gene sequence: CDR1 SGHTA, CDR2 FQGNSA. The DNA for the CDR3 is TGTGCCAGCAGCTACCGACGTAGCAATCAGCCCCAGCATTTT. It translates to CASSYRRSNQPQHF. Full variable domain (rest looked up from reference TRBV7-2 and TRBJ1-5): GAGVSQSPSNKVTEKGKDVELRCDPISGHTALYWYRQSLGQGLEFLIYFQGNSAPDKSGLPSDRFSAERTGGSVSTLTIQRTQQEDSAVYLCASSYRRSNQPQHFGDGTRLSIL.

The chain links TRBV28 to TRBJ1-5; 7 bases align to TRBD1. V lost 5 bases, J lost 7 bases, and 8 bases stayed unmatched. Germline values: CDR1 MDHEN, CDR2 SYDVKM. CDR3 size: 14 residues. Written as DNA, the CDR3 is TGTGCCAGCAGTGTGGGGGACAGAGAACAGCCCCAGCATTTT. Protein product: CASSVGDREQPQHF.

The genes are TRBV24-1 and TRBJ2-1; the D gene is possibly TRBD2 (5 bases). Trimming shortened V by 4 bases and J by 16 bases, and 16 bases separated the two germline ends. CDR1 is KGHDR, CDR2 SFDVKD, per germline. This CDR3 has 12 residues. DNA for the CDR3: TGTGCCACCAGTGACACTGGGAGTACGTCATTCTTC. It specifies CATSDTGSTSFF.

This clone was counted between two and nine times. The V gene is TRBV19, the J gene TRBJ1-2; the match to TRBD1 covers 8 bases. The CDR3 length is 17 residues. J was trimmed by 1 base and V by 6 bases; bases with no gene match: 13. Germline V gene sequence: CDR1 LNHDA, CDR2 SQIVND (reference sequence). The CDR3 sequence is CASSLPLGQEINYGYTF. The DNA of the CDR3 is TGTGCCAGTAGCCTCCCTTTGGGACAGGAGATTAACTATGGCTACACCTTC.

In regard to this clone: Other nucleotide sequences from this sample produce the same CDR3. The rearrangement links TRBV19 to TRBJ1-4; D may be TRBD1 (5 bases). Germline V gene data show CDR1 as LNHDA and CDR2 as SQIVND (reference sequence). V was clipped by 4 bases and J by 8 bases, with 23 bases between them. The CDR3 totals 17 residues. Here the CDR3 reads CASSTTQSAGVREKLFF. The CDR3 bases are TGTGCCAGTAGTACCACGCAATCGGCGGGGGTGAGGGAAAAACTGTTTTTT.

V is TRBV19 and J is TRBJ2-4; D is possibly TRBD1 or TRBD2 (6 bases each). V was clipped by 5 bases and J by 3 bases, with 29 bases between them. Germline V gives CDR1 LNHDA, CDR2 SQIVND (reference sequence). This CDR3 is built from 20 residues. The DNA for the CDR3 is TGTGCCAGTAGTTTATACACAGGGTCGAACTTAGCCGGGGGCAAAAACATTCAGTACTTC. It encodes CASSLYTGSNLAGGKNIQYF.

This chain links TRBV18 with TRBJ1-4; TRBD1 is a possible D gene (6 bases). Trimming pared 3 bases from V and 0 bases from J, leaving 14 bases between. This CDR3 region has 17 residues. The germline V gene encodes CDR1 KGHSH and CDR2 LQKENI. The CDR3 DNA sequence: TGTGCCAGCTCACCGTTGACAGGACTCACAACTAATGAAAAACTGTTTTTT. It yields the protein CASSPLTGLTTNEKLFF.

Only one count was recorded for this clone. CDR3 in DNA: TGTGCCAGCTGCCCAGGGCAGACCTACGAGCAGTACTTC. Its translation: CASCPGQTYEQYF. The rearrangement links TRBV2 to TRBJ2-7; maybe TRBD1 (5 bases). The V gene lost 8 bases and the J gene lost 2 bases, with 13 bases spanning the gap. Germline V lookup: CDR1 SNHLY, CDR2 FYNNEI. The CDR3 is 13 residues long.

J is TRBJ1-4 and V is TRBV19; D uncertain. The CDR3 runs to 15 residues. The germline CDR1 and CDR2 sequences are LNHDA and SQIVND (reference sequence). Trimming took 4 bases from V and 7 from J, leaving 16 bases between them. The CDR3, as DNA: TGTGCCAGTAGTAATGGCCGTGTCGGCAGTGAAAAACTGTTTTTT. This encodes CASSNGRVGSEKLFF.

This clone is labeled medium-sized. The chain recombines TRBV5-3 with TRBJ2-3, with no clear D. TRBV5-3 is annotated as an ORF whose role is uncertain. Trimming removed 0 bases from V and 0 bases from J, with 5 bases in between. The length of the CDR3 is 14 residues. This CDR3 reads CARSLERSTDTQYF. Written as DNA, the CDR3 is TGTGCCAGAAGCTTGGAGCGTAGCACAGATACGCAGTATTTT.

The V call is TRBV14, the J call TRBJ1-1, with D possibly TRBD1 on 6 matching bases. V was cut by 0 bases and J by 5 bases, with 16 bases left in between. Per the germline V gene, CDR1 is SGHDN and CDR2 is FVKESK. The CDR3 length is 16 residues. The CDR3 loop reads CASSQEEGGGRTEAFF. In DNA, the CDR3 is TGTGCCAGCAGCCAAGAAGAGGGAGGGGGACGTACTGAAGCTTTCTTT.